A single sample gave rise to the 15 T cell receptor beta chains below, sequenced in a study of tissue T cells after allogeneic stem cell transplantation. Produced via immunoSEQ multiplex PCR; TCRdb's table is partial and in-frame only. Here the sample spans about 7,700 clones, roughly 34% being singletons. Regarding time point: mouse harvest day 14 after allogeneic transplant. Each mouse received 10^7 T-cell-depleted marrow cells plus 10^6 splenic CD5+ T cells by tail vein. The sequencing input was skin. The receptors here all came from a female BALB/c mouse given C57BL/6 T cells with graft-versus-host disease after an allogeneic hematopoietic cell transplant.

This clone was counted only a few times. These gene names are mouse names. The read finishes 1 residue shy of the CDR3 end, and the germline J gene is used to complete it. The rearrangement uses TRBV16 and TRBJ1-3; no definite D call. Germline V CDR1 and CDR2: SGHSA, FRNQAP. V gave up 4 bases and J gave up 4 bases, with 5 bases separating them. CDR3 length: 12 residues. The CDR3 sequence is CASSSRGNTLYF. The sequenced part of the CDR3 DNA is TGTGCAAGCAGCTCAAGAGGAAATACGCTCTAT.

This clone is judged medium-sized. The gene names here belong to mouse. Coverage ceases 1 residue before the CDR3 finishes, and the germline J gene fills in the end. The genes are TRBV23 and TRBJ2-7; the D segment call TRBD2 is taken from the table without a DNA check. CDR3 size: 15 residues. Germline V gene data show CDR1 as KGHTA and CDR2 as FQNQQP. CDR3 residues: CSSSQFRDWGYEQYF. CDR3 bases read: TGCTCCAGCAGTCAATTCCGGGACTGGGGATATGAACAGTAC.

Sample share makes this clone large (0.1 to 1%). Gene and germline names: mouse. The CDR3 end lies 1 residue beyond the end of the read and is filled in from the germline J gene. V gene TRBV16 combines with J gene TRBJ1-1; tentatively, D is TRBD1 (5 bases). Germline V gene sequence: CDR1 SGHSA, CDR2 FRNQAP. Trimming left V 0 bases short and J 4 bases short, with 12 bases between. The length of the CDR3 is 15 residues. The part of the CDR3 DNA that was read is TGTGCAAGCAGCTTAGAGGTGGGGGGTGGCACAGAAGTCTTC. Its protein is CASSLEVGGGTEVF. The full CDR3 reads CASSLEVGGGTEVFF.

For this clone: The gene symbols are mouse symbols. The read ends 1 residue shy of where the CDR3 ends; the end is completed using the germline J gene. This chain joins TRBV23 and TRBJ1-5; TRBD1, the table's D call, was not compared with the DNA. Germline V gene lookup returns CDR1 KGHTA and CDR2 FQNQQP. The CDR3 is 15 amino acids. The part of the CDR3 DNA that was read is TGCTCCAGCAGTCAAACAACAAATAACAACCAGGCTCCGCTT. Protein product: CSSSQTTNNNQAPL. The entire CDR3 protein reads CSSSQTTNNNQAPLF.

By share, this clone counts as medium-sized. Here the gene names and germline are mouse. The read ends 1 residue early relative to the CDR3; the germline J gene fills the gap. The chain recombines TRBV2 with TRBJ2-7; 7 bases align to TRBD2. This CDR3 is 13 amino acids long. V lost 4 bases to trimming and J lost 4 bases; unmatched junction nucleotides: 4. Germline V gene sequence: CDR1 LGHNA, CDR2 YSYQKL. The chain's CDR3 is CASSPGGDYEQYF. The sequenced CDR3 bases are TGTGCCAGCAGCCCCGGGGGGGATTATGAACAGTAC.

This clone was found a few times. Gene and germline names: mouse. The read ends 1 residue before the CDR3 terminus; that terminus is restored from the germline J gene. The chain links TRBV26 to TRBJ1-1; TRBD1 agrees at 8 bases. CDR1 is KGHPV and CDR2 is FQNQEV in the germline V gene (reference sequence). This CDR3 has 14 residues. The ends lost 0 bases at V and 7 bases at J; junction bases unmatched: 4. CDR3 DNA, as far as it was read: TGTGCCAGCAGTCTGTCGCCGGACAGGGTAGAAGTCTTC. This sequence encodes CASSLSPDRVEVF. The CDR3, in full, reads CASSLSPDRVEVFF.

For this clone: The listed genes are named as in mouse. The read halts 1 residue ahead of the CDR3 end, with the missing end drawn from the germline J gene. J is TRBJ1-1 and V is TRBV2; the D is unclear. V was cut by 0 bases and J by 6 bases, with 5 bases left in between. The V gene's germline CDR1 is LGHNA and CDR2 YSYQKL. The CDR3 has 12 amino acids. CDR3 DNA, as far as it was read: TGTGCCAGCAGCCAAGACAGGCCAGAAGTCTTC. This encodes CASSQDRPEVF. The CDR3 as a whole reads CASSQDRPEVFF.

Worth noting for this clone: Genes and germline come from the mouse. The read falls 1 residue short of the CDR3 end, and the missing part is taken from the germline J gene. This chain connects TRBV12-1 to TRBJ2-3, with TRBD2 matching over 11 bases. Germline V gene sequence: CDR1 SGHSN, CDR2 HYEKVE. Trimming took 4 bases from V and 3 from J; bases not matched to a gene: 8. The length of the CDR3 is 16 residues. The DNA read from the CDR3 is TGTGCCAGCTCCCTCCTCGGACTGGGGGGCGCAGAAACGCTGTAT. This translates into CASSLLGLGGAETLY. The CDR3 in full is CASSLLGLGGAETLYF.

This clone was detected a few times. Gene names denote mouse genes. The sequenced fragment ends 1 residue before the CDR3 boundary, so the rest is inferred from the germline J gene. V usage is TRBV4 and J usage is TRBJ2-7, with 10 nucleotides matching TRBD2. The germline V gene encodes CDR1 LGHDT and CDR2 YNNKQL (reference sequence). The J segment lost 4 bases and the V segment lost 6 bases, leaving 6 bases of the junction unmatched. This CDR3 is built from 14 residues. The CDR3 loop reads CASSPGTGAYEQYF. Incomplete CDR3 DNA: TGTGCCAGCAGTCCCGGGACTGGGGCTTATGAACAGTAC.

This clone came up a few times. The genes and germline here are from mouse. The CDR3 end falls 1 residue outside the read, so it is completed with the germline J gene. The J gene is TRBJ2-2, the V gene TRBV5; TRBD2 aligns across 12 bases. J lost 0 bases, V lost 0 bases, and 5 bases had no gene match. The CDR3 length is 19 residues. The germline V gene encodes CDR1 LGHNA and CDR2 YNLKQL (reference sequence). CDR3 bases read: TGTGCCAGCAGCCAAGATTGGGGACTGGGGGGATCAAACACCGGGCAGCTCTAC. Its translation is CASSQDWGLGGSNTGQLY. The entire CDR3 reads CASSQDWGLGGSNTGQLYF.

This clone was detected only a few times. Gene labels here are mouse ones. The observed sequence ends 1 residue before the CDR3 terminus, with the missing tail filled in from the germline J gene. The chain has TRBV3 and TRBJ1-3; the match to TRBD1 covers 11 bases. CDR3 length equals 16 residues. J gave up 2 bases and V 1 base, and 1 base lay outside the gene matches. Germline loops: CDR1 SNHLY, CDR2 FYNGKV (reference sequence). The CDR3 here is CASSLVGQGAGNTLYF. The covered CDR3 bases are TGTGCCAGCAGCTTAGTGGGACAGGGGGCTGGAAATACGCTCTAT.

To note about this clone: The genes and germline here are from mouse. Read coverage stops 1 residue before the CDR3 terminus; the germline J gene supplies the remainder. Other DNA sequences from this sample encode an identical CDR3 as well. The rearrangement joins TRBV26 to TRBJ2-4; D is undetermined. The CDR3 runs 14 residues. Per germline, CDR1 KGHPV and CDR2 FQNQEV (reference sequence). Trimming removed 2 bases from V and 0 bases from J, with 6 bases in between. The CDR3 is CASSLSSSQNTLYF. The DNA read from the CDR3 is TGTGCCAGCAGTCTGAGCTCTAGTCAAAACACCTTGTAC.

Turning to this clone: Gene names and germline refer to mouse. Partial CDR3 DNA: TGTGCCAGCAGCCAAGAACGCCGGACTGGGGGCCAAGACACCCAGTAC. Translated: CASSQERRTGGQDTQY. The whole CDR3 reads CASSQERRTGGQDTQYF. V and J are TRBV5 and TRBJ2-5; 10 bases agree with TRBD2. The CDR3 goes on 1 residue after the read ends, and that part is filled in from the germline J gene. The CDR3 spans 17 residues. V dropped 0 bases and J dropped 2; count of bases not matched to a gene: 5. Germline V gene sequence: CDR1 LGHNA, CDR2 YNLKQL (reference sequence).

By frequency in the sample, this clone is medium-sized. The genes and germline here are from mouse. The read stops 1 residue short of the end of the CDR3; the missing end is completed from the germline J gene. This chain connects TRBV26 to TRBJ2-7; 11 nucleotides match TRBD1. The CDR3 loop spans 13 amino acids. V trimming: 6 bases; J trimming: 4 bases; junction bases outside the gene matches: 2. Per the germline V gene, CDR1 is KGHPV and CDR2 is FQNQEV (reference sequence). The part of the CDR3 DNA that was read is TGTGCCAGCAGGGGGACAGGGGGGTATGAACAGTAC. It is translated as CASRGTGGYEQY. The whole CDR3 sequence reads CASRGTGGYEQYF.

By share of the sample, this clone is medium-sized (0.01 to 0.1%). Mouse gene names apply. Sequencing ends 1 residue short of the CDR3 end; the germline J gene provides the rest. The chain employs TRBV13-1 and TRBJ1-3, with D uncertain. Trimming pared 4 bases from V and 0 bases from J, leaving 5 bases between. CDR1 NSHNY and CDR2 SYGAGN come from the germline V gene. This CDR3 region has 13 residues. The sequenced part of the CDR3 DNA is TGTGCCAGCAGTCGGGGTTCTGGAAATACGCTCTAT. Its protein product is CASSRGSGNTLY. The CDR3 in full is CASSRGSGNTLYF.